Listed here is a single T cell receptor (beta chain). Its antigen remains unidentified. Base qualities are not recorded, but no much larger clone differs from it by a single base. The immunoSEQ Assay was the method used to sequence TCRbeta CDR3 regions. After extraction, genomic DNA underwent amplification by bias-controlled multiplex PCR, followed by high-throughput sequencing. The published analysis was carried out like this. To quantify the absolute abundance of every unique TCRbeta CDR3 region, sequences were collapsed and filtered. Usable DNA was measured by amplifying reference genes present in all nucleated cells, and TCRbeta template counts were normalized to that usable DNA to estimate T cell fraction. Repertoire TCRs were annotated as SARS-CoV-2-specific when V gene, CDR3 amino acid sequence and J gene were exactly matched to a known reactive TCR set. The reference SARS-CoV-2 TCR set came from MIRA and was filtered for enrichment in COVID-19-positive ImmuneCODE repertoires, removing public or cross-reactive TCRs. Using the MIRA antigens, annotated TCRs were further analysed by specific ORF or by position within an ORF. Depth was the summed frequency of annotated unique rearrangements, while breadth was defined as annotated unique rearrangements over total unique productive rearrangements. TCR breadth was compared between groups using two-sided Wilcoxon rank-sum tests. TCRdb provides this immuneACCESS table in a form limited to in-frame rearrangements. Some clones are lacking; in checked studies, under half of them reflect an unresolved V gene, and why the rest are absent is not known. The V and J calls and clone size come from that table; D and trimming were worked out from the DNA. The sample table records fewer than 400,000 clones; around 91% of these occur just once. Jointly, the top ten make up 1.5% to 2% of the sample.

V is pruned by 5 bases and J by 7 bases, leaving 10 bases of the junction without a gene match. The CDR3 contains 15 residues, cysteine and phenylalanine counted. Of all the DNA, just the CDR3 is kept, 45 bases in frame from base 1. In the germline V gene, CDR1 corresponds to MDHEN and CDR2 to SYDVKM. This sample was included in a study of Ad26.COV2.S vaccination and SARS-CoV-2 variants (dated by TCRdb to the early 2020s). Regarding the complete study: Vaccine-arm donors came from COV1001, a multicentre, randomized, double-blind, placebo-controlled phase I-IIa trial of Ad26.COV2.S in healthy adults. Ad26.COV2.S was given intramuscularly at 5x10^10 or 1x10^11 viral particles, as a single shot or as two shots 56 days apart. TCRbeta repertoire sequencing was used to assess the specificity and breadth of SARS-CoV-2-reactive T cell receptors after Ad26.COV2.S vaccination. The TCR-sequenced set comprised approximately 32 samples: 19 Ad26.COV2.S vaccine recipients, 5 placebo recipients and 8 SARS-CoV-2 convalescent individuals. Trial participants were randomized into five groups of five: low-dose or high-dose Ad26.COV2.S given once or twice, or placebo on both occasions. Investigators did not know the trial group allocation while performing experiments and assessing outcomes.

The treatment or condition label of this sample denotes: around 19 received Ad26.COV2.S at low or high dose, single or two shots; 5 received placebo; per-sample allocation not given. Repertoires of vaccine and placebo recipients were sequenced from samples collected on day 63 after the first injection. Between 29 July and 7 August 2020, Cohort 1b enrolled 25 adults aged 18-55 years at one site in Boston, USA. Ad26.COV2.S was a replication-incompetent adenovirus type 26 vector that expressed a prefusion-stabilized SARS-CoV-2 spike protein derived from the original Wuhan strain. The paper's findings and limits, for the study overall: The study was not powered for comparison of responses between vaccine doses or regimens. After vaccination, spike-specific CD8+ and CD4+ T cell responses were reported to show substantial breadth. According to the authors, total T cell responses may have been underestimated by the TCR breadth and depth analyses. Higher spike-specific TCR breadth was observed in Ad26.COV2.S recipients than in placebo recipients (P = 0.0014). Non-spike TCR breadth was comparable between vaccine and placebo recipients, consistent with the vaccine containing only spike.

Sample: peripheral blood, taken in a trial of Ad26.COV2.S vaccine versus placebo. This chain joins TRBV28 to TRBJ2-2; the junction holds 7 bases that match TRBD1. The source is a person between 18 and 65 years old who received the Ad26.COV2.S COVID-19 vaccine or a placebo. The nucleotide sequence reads TGTGCCAGCAGTGGCCACAGGGGTCCCATCGGGGAGCTGTTTTTT. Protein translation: CASSGHRGPIGELFF.